The rows below give T cell receptor beta chains drawn from one sample of a study of blood T cells in healthy people across ages. Using its own MiXCR run on the 5' RACE reads, TCRdb lists one record per CDR3 protein. The sample lists fewer than 950,000 distinct CDR3 sequences, 40% to 65% seen once, with about two fifths in the top ten. Sequencing was carried out using blood. These TCRs come from a man older than 75 in good health. The CDR3 runs from the conserved cysteine through the conserved F or W. Fields, in order: clone size, V gene, J gene, D gene, CDR3 DNA, CDR3 protein. A D gene is named only where the DNA matches it firmly. Clone size is shown for a subset of rows, as once, few, many or a class of expanded clone.

clone_size: .
v_call: TRBV6-6
j_call: TRBJ1-2
d_call: .
cdr3_nt: TGTGCCAGCATTAACGGGGGGCCTGGTGGTGGCAACACCTTC
cdr3_aa: CASINGGPGGGNTF

clone_size: few
v_call: TRBV20-1
j_call: TRBJ2-3
d_call: .
cdr3_nt: TGCAGTGCTAGGCCCGAGGATACGCAGTATTTT
cdr3_aa: CSARPEDTQYF

clone_size: few
v_call: TRBV24-1
j_call: TRBJ1-2
d_call: .
cdr3_nt: TGTGCCACCAGTGATTTTGTGGTCGGCTACACCTTC
cdr3_aa: CATSDFVVGYTF

clone_size: .
v_call: TRBV24-1
j_call: TRBJ2-1
d_call: .
cdr3_nt: TGTGCCACCAGTGACCACGGGACTGACCACTACAATGAGCAGTTCTTC
cdr3_aa: CATSDHGTDHYNEQFF

clone_size: .
v_call: TRBV5-1
j_call: TRBJ2-5
d_call: .
cdr3_nt: TGCGCCAGCAGCTTGGGCGGGGCGTTCCAAGAGACCCAGTACTTC
cdr3_aa: CASSLGGAFQETQYF

clone_size: few
v_call: TRBV29-1
j_call: TRBJ2-5
d_call: .
cdr3_nt: TGCAGCGCCACAAGGGAGACCCAGTACTTC
cdr3_aa: CSATRETQYF

clone_size: .
v_call: TRBV6-5
j_call: TRBJ2-1
d_call: TRBD2
cdr3_nt: TGTGCCAGCAGTTACTCCTCTACTAGCGGGAGCTCCTACAATGAGCAGTTCTTC
cdr3_aa: CASSYSSTSGSSYNEQFF

clone_size: few
v_call: TRBV2
j_call: TRBJ2-1
d_call: TRBD2
cdr3_nt: TGTGCCAGCAGCACGGGACTAGCGGCTAATGAGCAGTTCTTC
cdr3_aa: CASSTGLAANEQFF

clone_size: few
v_call: TRBV24-1
j_call: TRBJ2-1
d_call: .
cdr3_nt: TGTGCCACCAGTGATTCGACAGCCAGCTCCTACAATGAGCAGTTCTTC
cdr3_aa: CATSDSTASSYNEQFF

clone_size: few
v_call: TRBV20-1
j_call: TRBJ2-6
d_call: TRBD1
cdr3_nt: TGCAGTGCTAAACGTCCAGCAGGGGGAAGCTCTGGGGCCAACGTCCTGACTTTC
cdr3_aa: CSAKRPAGGSSGANVLTF

clone_size: .
v_call: TRBV5-1
j_call: TRBJ2-7
d_call: .
cdr3_nt: TGCGCCAGCAGCTTGTTCGAGACAGGACCAGCGCGCGAGCAGTACTTC
cdr3_aa: CASSLFETGPAREQYF

clone_size: once
v_call: TRBV5-1
j_call: TRBJ2-2
d_call: .
cdr3_nt: TGCGCCAGCAGCGTGGCCCGAAACGGGGAGCTGTTTTTT
cdr3_aa: CASSVARNGELFF

clone_size: .
v_call: TRBV20-1
j_call: TRBJ1-1
d_call: TRBD1
cdr3_nt: TGCAGTGCTGTTGACAGGGCCACTGAAGCTTTCTTT
cdr3_aa: CSAVDRATEAFF

clone_size: .
v_call: TRBV7-9
j_call: TRBJ2-3
d_call: TRBD2
cdr3_nt: TGTGCCAGCACAGTAGCGGGAGAGGCCACAGATACGCAGTATTTT
cdr3_aa: CASTVAGEATDTQYF

clone_size: few
v_call: TRBV7-2
j_call: TRBJ1-2
d_call: .
cdr3_nt: TGTGCCAGCAGTTTTGGGGTTGGGGGGAACTATGGCTACACCTTC
cdr3_aa: CASSFGVGGNYGYTF

clone_size: .
v_call: TRBV11-3
j_call: TRBJ2-1
d_call: .
cdr3_nt: TGTGCCAGCAGCTTAGGTGGCGGGCCTTACAATGAGCAGTTCTTC
cdr3_aa: CASSLGGGPYNEQFF

clone_size: few
v_call: TRBV7-2
j_call: TRBJ2-1
d_call: .
cdr3_nt: TGTGCCAGCAGCTCCCGCGGTAGCGGTACCTACAATGAGCAGTTCTTC
cdr3_aa: CASSSRGSGTYNEQFF

clone_size: .
v_call: TRBV4-2
j_call: TRBJ1-5
d_call: .
cdr3_nt: TGTGCCAGCAGCCATGGTTCAGGGGCGGGAAGAAGCAATCAGCCCCAGCATTTT
cdr3_aa: CASSHGSGAGRSNQPQHF

clone_size: .
v_call: TRBV9
j_call: TRBJ1-5
d_call: .
cdr3_nt: TGTGCCAGCAGCGGAGGGGCCCCCGGGAATCAGCCCCAGCATTTT
cdr3_aa: CASSGGAPGNQPQHF

clone_size: .
v_call: TRBV20-1
j_call: TRBJ2-5
d_call: TRBD2
cdr3_nt: TGCAGTGCTAGTTGGTTGACTAGCGGGTTGGAGACCCAGTACTTC
cdr3_aa: CSASWLTSGLETQYF

clone_size: .
v_call: TRBV10-3
j_call: TRBJ2-1
d_call: TRBD2
cdr3_nt: TGTGCCATCAGACTAGCGGACACCTACAATGAGCAGTTCTTC
cdr3_aa: CAIRLADTYNEQFF

clone_size: .
v_call: TRBV7-2
j_call: TRBJ1-5
d_call: .
cdr3_nt: TGTGCCAGCAGCCCGAGCCGACTCAATCAGCCCCAGCATTTT
cdr3_aa: CASSPSRLNQPQHF

clone_size: .
v_call: TRBV11-2
j_call: TRBJ2-4
d_call: .
cdr3_nt: TGTGCCAGCAGCTTAGACGGGGCCCACCAGGGCATTCAGTACTTC
cdr3_aa: CASSLDGAHQGIQYF

clone_size: .
v_call: TRBV2
j_call: TRBJ2-3
d_call: .
cdr3_nt: TGTGCCAGCAGTGATCTATACACAGATACGCAGTATTTT
cdr3_aa: CASSDLYTDTQYF

clone_size: .
v_call: TRBV28
j_call: TRBJ1-5
d_call: .
cdr3_nt: TGTGCCAGTACGGAGCTGGGGGATGTGGGCAATCAGCCCCAGCATTTT
cdr3_aa: CASTELGDVGNQPQHF

clone_size: .
v_call: TRBV11-1
j_call: TRBJ2-5
d_call: TRBD1
cdr3_nt: TGTGCCAGCAGCCTCGACAGGGCCGGGTTCAATGAGCAGTACTTC
cdr3_aa: CASSLDRAGFNEQYF

clone_size: .
v_call: TRBV7-9
j_call: TRBJ2-7
d_call: TRBD2
cdr3_nt: TGTGCCAGCAGCTTAGGGGGCGGGAGGGCCGACGAGCAGTACTTC
cdr3_aa: CASSLGGGRADEQYF

clone_size: .
v_call: TRBV7-2
j_call: TRBJ2-7
d_call: .
cdr3_nt: TGTGCCAGCAGCTTCTCACTTCCCTACGAGCAGTACTTC
cdr3_aa: CASSFSLPYEQYF

clone_size: .
v_call: TRBV9
j_call: TRBJ2-5
d_call: TRBD2
cdr3_nt: TGTGCCAGCAACGTCGGCGGGGGGACCCAGTACTTC
cdr3_aa: CASNVGGGTQYF

clone_size: .
v_call: TRBV11-1
j_call: TRBJ2-1
d_call: .
cdr3_nt: TGTGCCAGCAGCTCAACTTCGATTGAGCAGTTCTTC
cdr3_aa: CASSSTSIEQFF

clone_size: .
v_call: TRBV12-3/TRBV12-4
j_call: TRBJ2-3
d_call: .
cdr3_nt: TGTGCCAGCAGTTTATTAATCCAGCACAGATACGCGTATTTT
cdr3_aa: CASSLLIQHRYAYF

clone_size: .
v_call: TRBV28
j_call: TRBJ1-2
d_call: .
cdr3_nt: TGTGCCAGCAGTCGACAAAGCCGGGGGGCCTATGGCTACACCTTC
cdr3_aa: CASSRQSRGAYGYTF

clone_size: .
v_call: TRBV5-1
j_call: TRBJ2-1
d_call: TRBD1
cdr3_nt: TGCGCCAGCAGCCCGACAGGGGTCTCCTACAATGAGCAGTTCTTC
cdr3_aa: CASSPTGVSYNEQFF

clone_size: once
v_call: TRBV9
j_call: TRBJ1-1
d_call: .
cdr3_nt: TGTGCCAGCAGCGGATGGCCGGGGACTGAAGCTTTCTTT
cdr3_aa: CASSGWPGTEAFF

clone_size: .
v_call: TRBV6-6
j_call: TRBJ2-1
d_call: TRBD1
cdr3_nt: TGTGCCAGCAGTTACTCGAGCGACAGGGCGACCAATGAGCAGTTCTTC
cdr3_aa: CASSYSSDRATNEQFF

clone_size: .
v_call: TRBV6-5
j_call: TRBJ1-1
d_call: .
cdr3_nt: TGTGCCAGCAGTCCGGGGGGAAAGGGGATGAACACTGAAGCTTTCTTT
cdr3_aa: CASSPGGKGMNTEAFF

clone_size: .
v_call: TRBV7-8
j_call: TRBJ2-7
d_call: .
cdr3_nt: TGTGCCAGCAGCTTAGGATTATGGCAGTACTTC
cdr3_aa: CASSLGLWQYF

clone_size: .
v_call: TRBV24-1
j_call: TRBJ1-4
d_call: .
cdr3_nt: TGTGCCACCAGTGATCAGACAGGCTCCGAGAAGCTGTTTTTT
cdr3_aa: CATSDQTGSEKLFF

clone_size: .
v_call: TRBV7-2
j_call: TRBJ2-7
d_call: .
cdr3_nt: TGTGCCAGCGGGAAGGGAGGATTTTCGTCCTACAATGAGCAGTACTTC
cdr3_aa: CASGKGGFSSYNEQYF

clone_size: few
v_call: TRBV9
j_call: TRBJ2-3
d_call: .
cdr3_nt: TGTGCCAGCAGCGCCCTCAACACAGATACGCAGTATTTT
cdr3_aa: CASSALNTDTQYF

clone_size: .
v_call: TRBV7-7
j_call: TRBJ2-1
d_call: .
cdr3_nt: TGTGCTAGCAGCCAAGCCGGGTCCGGAGAGACCCAGTTCTTC
cdr3_aa: CASSQAGSGETQFF

clone_size: .
v_call: TRBV11-3
j_call: TRBJ2-7
d_call: .
cdr3_nt: TGTGCCAGCAGCCATGGCGGGGAAAGCGCGAGCGAGCAGTACTTC
cdr3_aa: CASSHGGESASEQYF

clone_size: few
v_call: TRBV12-3/TRBV12-4
j_call: TRBJ2-1
d_call: TRBD2
cdr3_nt: TGTGCCTGTAGGCCGGGACTAGCGGCTGAGCAGTTCTTC
cdr3_aa: CACRPGLAAEQFF

clone_size: .
v_call: TRBV5-1
j_call: TRBJ2-1
d_call: .
cdr3_nt: TGCGCCAGCAGCTTGGTCCCCCCTGTGGGAGCGATTACCTACAATGAGCAGTTCTTC
cdr3_aa: CASSLVPPVGAITYNEQFF

clone_size: .
v_call: TRBV28
j_call: TRBJ1-4
d_call: .
cdr3_nt: TGTGCCAGCAGTTTGGGACCTATAAGTGAAAAACTGTTTTTT
cdr3_aa: CASSLGPISEKLFF

clone_size: .
v_call: TRBV5-1
j_call: TRBJ2-7
d_call: TRBD2
cdr3_nt: TGCGCCAGCAGCCCAAGCGGGGCTTACAATGAGCAGTACTTC
cdr3_aa: CASSPSGAYNEQYF

clone_size: .
v_call: TRBV7-9
j_call: TRBJ2-1
d_call: .
cdr3_nt: TGTGCCAGCAGCTTACAGGATGGGGGAGTCGGAAATGAGCAGTTCTTC
cdr3_aa: CASSLQDGGVGNEQFF

clone_size: few
v_call: TRBV3-1
j_call: TRBJ2-5
d_call: .
cdr3_nt: TGTGCCAGCAGCCAAGTGCGGTCAGGGGTGGAGACCCAGTACTTC
cdr3_aa: CASSQVRSGVETQYF

clone_size: .
v_call: TRBV12-3/TRBV12-4
j_call: TRBJ2-1
d_call: TRBD2
cdr3_nt: TGTGCCAGCAGTCTTCCTAGCGGGGTTTCCTACAATGAGCAGTTCTTC
cdr3_aa: CASSLPSGVSYNEQFF

clone_size: few
v_call: TRBV9
j_call: TRBJ2-6
d_call: TRBD2
cdr3_nt: TGTGCCAGCAGCGTAGACCCGGGAGGCTCTGGGGCCAACGTCCTGACTTTC
cdr3_aa: CASSVDPGGSGANVLTF

clone_size: few
v_call: TRBV6-1
j_call: TRBJ2-3
d_call: .
cdr3_nt: TGTGCCAGCAGTGAAGTAGGTGGGAGTAGCGCAGATACGCAGTATTTT
cdr3_aa: CASSEVGGSSADTQYF

clone_size: few
v_call: TRBV15
j_call: TRBJ2-1
d_call: .
cdr3_nt: TGTGCCACCAGCAGAGATACGGTTGAGCAGTTCTTC
cdr3_aa: CATSRDTVEQFF

clone_size: .
v_call: TRBV3-1
j_call: TRBJ2-7
d_call: .
cdr3_nt: TGTGCCAGCAGCCAAGCGGGGAACAATGAGCAGTACTTC
cdr3_aa: CASSQAGNNEQYF

clone_size: .
v_call: TRBV12-3/TRBV12-4
j_call: TRBJ2-3
d_call: .
cdr3_nt: TGTGCCAGCAGCCAGGGCGGGTTAAGCGCAGATACGCAGTATTTT
cdr3_aa: CASSQGGLSADTQYF

clone_size: few
v_call: TRBV9
j_call: TRBJ1-2
d_call: TRBD1
cdr3_nt: TGTGCCAGCAGCCCTCACTATCTGGGGACAGCGAACTATGGCTACACCTTC
cdr3_aa: CASSPHYLGTANYGYTF

clone_size: .
v_call: TRBV20-1
j_call: TRBJ2-7
d_call: .
cdr3_nt: TGCAGTGCCCCCCGGGGAAGTGAGCAGTACTTC
cdr3_aa: CSAPRGSEQYF

clone_size: .
v_call: TRBV29-1
j_call: TRBJ2-7
d_call: TRBD1
cdr3_nt: TGCAGCGTACACACAGGGGGCAGATACAATGAGCAGTACTTC
cdr3_aa: CSVHTGGRYNEQYF

clone_size: .
v_call: TRBV6-5
j_call: TRBJ2-7
d_call: TRBD2
cdr3_nt: TGTGCCAGCAGTTCCCCCCGTGGAGCGGGGAAGTACAATGAGCAGTACTTC
cdr3_aa: CASSSPRGAGKYNEQYF